This T cell receptor beta chain stems from a study of blood T cell repertoires in COVID-19. Overall study context: T cells, B-cell-depleted T cells, or PBMCs provided the cDNA or gDNA that served as material.

In the source study's methods: Nucleated cell counts were estimated from reference gene primer amplification. Sequenced by immunoSEQ multiplex PCR; TCRdb stores in-frame clones only, minus some. The V and J calls and the clone size are those of that table, but D and trimming were determined from the DNA. The profile shows roughly 670,000 clones, approximately 90% of them singletons. This clone occurred a few times. The TCR was taken from a woman younger than 30 with acute or convalescent COVID-19. Source material: peripheral blood.

The CDR3 nucleotides are TGTGCCAGCAGTGAAGCGGGGGGGAGCACCGGGGAGCTGTTTTTT. Translating it yields CASSEAGGSTGELFF. The chain recombines TRBV6-1 with TRBJ2-2; TRBD2 matches at 7 bases. Germline CDR1 reads MNHNS; CDR2 reads SASEGT. V was clipped by 0 bases and J by 4 bases; unmatched bases: 2. CDR3 size: 15 residues.